This T cell receptor beta chain was sequenced in a study of blood T cell repertoires in COVID-19. Study-level background: Researchers got acute and convalescent COVID-19 samples from the United States, Italy and Spain. T cells, B-cell-depleted T cells, or PBMCs provided the cDNA or gDNA that served as material.

Data came from immunoSEQ multiplex PCR; TCRdb stores just in-frame clones and leaves some out. The sample has approximately 200,000 clones, about 85% seen once. This clone was detected once. The sequencing input was peripheral blood. The TCR originated in a man aged 50-59 years who had recovered from COVID-19.

DNA for the CDR3: TGTGCCACCCGACTAGCGGGGTCGAGCTCCTACGAGCAGTACTTC. Amino acid sequence: CATRLAGSSSYEQYF. The rearrangement links TRBV28 to TRBJ2-7; 11 bases are a match to TRBD2. Trimming at V came to 10 bases and at J to 0 bases, leaving 8 bases not matched to a gene. The germline gives CDR1 MDHEN, CDR2 SYDVKM. This CDR3 region has 15 residues.